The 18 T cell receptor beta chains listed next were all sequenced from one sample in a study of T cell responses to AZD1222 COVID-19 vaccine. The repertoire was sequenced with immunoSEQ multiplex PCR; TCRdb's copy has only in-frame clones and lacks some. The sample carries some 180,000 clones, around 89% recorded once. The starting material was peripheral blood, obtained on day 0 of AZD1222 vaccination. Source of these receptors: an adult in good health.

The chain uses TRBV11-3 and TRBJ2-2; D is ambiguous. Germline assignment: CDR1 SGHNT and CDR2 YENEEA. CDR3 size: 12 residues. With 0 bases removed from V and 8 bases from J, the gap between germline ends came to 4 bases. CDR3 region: CASSLESGELFF. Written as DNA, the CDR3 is TGTGCCAGCAGCTTAGAGTCGGGGGAGCTGTTTTTT. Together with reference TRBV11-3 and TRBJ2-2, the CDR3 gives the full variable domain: EAGVVQSPRYKIIEKKQPVAFWCNPISGHNTLYWYLQNLGQGPELLIRYENEEAVDDSQLPKDRFSAERLKGVDSTLKIQPAELGDSAVYLCASSLESGELFFGEGSRLTVL.

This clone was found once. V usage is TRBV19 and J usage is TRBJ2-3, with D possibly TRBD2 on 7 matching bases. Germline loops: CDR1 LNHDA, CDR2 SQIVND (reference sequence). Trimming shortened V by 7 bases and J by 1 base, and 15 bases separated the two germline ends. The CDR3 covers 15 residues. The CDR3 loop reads CASKYQGGGTDTQYF. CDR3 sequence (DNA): TGTGCCAGTAAATATCAAGGGGGGGGCACAGATACGCAGTATTTT.

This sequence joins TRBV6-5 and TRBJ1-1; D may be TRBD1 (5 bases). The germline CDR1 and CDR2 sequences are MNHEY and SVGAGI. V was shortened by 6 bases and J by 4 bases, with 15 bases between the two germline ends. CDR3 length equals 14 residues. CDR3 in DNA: TGTGCCAGCAGCCGCCCGGGGGGGGGCACTGAAGCTTTCTTT. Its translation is CASSRPGGGTEAFF.

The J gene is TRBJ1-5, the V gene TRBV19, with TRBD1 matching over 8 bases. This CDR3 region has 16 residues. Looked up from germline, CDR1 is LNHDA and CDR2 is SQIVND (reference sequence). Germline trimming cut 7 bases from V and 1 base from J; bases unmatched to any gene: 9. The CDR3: CASTKNRGASNQPQHF. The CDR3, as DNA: TGTGCCAGTACCAAAAACAGGGGGGCAAGCAATCAGCCCCAGCATTTT.

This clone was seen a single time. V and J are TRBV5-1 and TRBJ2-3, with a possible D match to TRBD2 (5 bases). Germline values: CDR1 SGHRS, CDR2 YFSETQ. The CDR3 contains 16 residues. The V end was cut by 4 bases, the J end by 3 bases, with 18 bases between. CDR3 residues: CASSRQDPTGTDTQYF. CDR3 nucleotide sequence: TGCGCCAGCAGCCGCCAAGACCCAACGGGAACAGATACGCAGTATTTT.

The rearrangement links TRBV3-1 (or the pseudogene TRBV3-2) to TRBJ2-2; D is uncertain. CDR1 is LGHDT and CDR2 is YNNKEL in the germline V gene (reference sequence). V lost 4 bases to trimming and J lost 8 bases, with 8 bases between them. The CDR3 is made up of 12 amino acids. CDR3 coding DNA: TGTGCCAGCAGCCTTTGGAAAGGGGAGCTGTTTTTT. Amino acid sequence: CASSLWKGELFF.

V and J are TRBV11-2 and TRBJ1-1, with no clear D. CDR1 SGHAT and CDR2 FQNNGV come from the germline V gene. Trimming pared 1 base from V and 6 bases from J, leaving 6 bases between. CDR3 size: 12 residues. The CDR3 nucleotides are TGTGCCAGCAGCTTAGCTCGGGCTGAAGCTTTCTTT. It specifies CASSLARAEAFF. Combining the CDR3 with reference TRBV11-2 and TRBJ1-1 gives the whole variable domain EAGVAQSPRYKIIEKRQSVAFWCNPISGHATLYWYQQILGQGPKLLIQFQNNGVVDDSQLPKDRFSAERLKGVDSTLKIQPAKLEDSAVYLCASSLARAEAFFGQGTRLTVV.

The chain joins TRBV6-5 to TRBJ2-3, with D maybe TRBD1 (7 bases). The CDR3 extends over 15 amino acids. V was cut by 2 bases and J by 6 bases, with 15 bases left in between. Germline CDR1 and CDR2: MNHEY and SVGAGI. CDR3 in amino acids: CASSYAGQRWDTQYF. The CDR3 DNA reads TGTGCCAGCAGTTACGCGGGACAGCGGTGGGATACGCAGTATTTT.

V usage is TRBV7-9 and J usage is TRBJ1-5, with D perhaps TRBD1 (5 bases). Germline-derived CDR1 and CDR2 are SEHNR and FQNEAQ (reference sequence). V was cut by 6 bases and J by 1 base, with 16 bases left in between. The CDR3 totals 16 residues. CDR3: CASSSGRAASNQPQHF. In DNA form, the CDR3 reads TGTGCCAGCAGTTCAGGCAGGGCCGCGAGCAATCAGCCCCAGCATTTT.

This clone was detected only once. The CDR3 DNA is TGTGCCAGTAGTATAAGGACAGATACGCAGTATTTT. It codes for CASSIRTDTQYF. The chain has TRBV19 and TRBJ2-3; no reliable D call. The CDR3 length is 12 residues. In germline, CDR1 is LNHDA, CDR2 SQIVND (reference sequence). The germline V and J ends were trimmed by 2 bases and 3 bases, with 3 bases remaining between them.

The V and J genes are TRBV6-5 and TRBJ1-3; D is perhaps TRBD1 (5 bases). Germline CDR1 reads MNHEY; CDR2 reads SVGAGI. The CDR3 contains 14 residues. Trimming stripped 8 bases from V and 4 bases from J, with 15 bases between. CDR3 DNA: TGTGCCAGCGCAGCGGGGGGGAGAGGAAACACCATATATTTT. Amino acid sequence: CASAAGGRGNTIYF.

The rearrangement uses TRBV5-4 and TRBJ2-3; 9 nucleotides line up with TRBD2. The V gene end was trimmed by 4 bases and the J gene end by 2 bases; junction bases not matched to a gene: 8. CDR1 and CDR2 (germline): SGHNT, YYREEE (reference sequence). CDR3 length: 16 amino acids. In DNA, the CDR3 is TGTGCCAGCAGCCAGAGGACTAGCGCATACACAGATACGCAGTATTTT. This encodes CASSQRTSAYTDTQYF.

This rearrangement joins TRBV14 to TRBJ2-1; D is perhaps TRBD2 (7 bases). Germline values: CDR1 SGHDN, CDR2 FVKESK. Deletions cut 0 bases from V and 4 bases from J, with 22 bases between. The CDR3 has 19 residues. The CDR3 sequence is CASSQDAGVGRGAYNEQFF. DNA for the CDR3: TGTGCCAGCAGCCAAGATGCAGGTGTTGGCCGGGGGGCGTACAATGAGCAGTTCTTC.

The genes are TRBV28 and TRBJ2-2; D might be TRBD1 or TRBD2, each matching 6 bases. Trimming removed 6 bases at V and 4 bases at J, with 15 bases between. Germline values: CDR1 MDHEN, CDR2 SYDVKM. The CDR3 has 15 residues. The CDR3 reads CASRSSRGRTGELFF. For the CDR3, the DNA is TGTGCCAGCAGAAGTTCACGGGGGCGCACCGGGGAGCTGTTTTTT.

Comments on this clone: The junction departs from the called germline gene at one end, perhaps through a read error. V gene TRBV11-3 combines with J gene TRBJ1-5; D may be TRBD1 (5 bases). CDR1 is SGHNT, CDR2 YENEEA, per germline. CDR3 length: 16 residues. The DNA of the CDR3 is TGTGCCAGCAGCGTAGACCGGGGCATTAGCAATCAGCCCCAGCATTTT. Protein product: CASSVDRGISNQPQHF.

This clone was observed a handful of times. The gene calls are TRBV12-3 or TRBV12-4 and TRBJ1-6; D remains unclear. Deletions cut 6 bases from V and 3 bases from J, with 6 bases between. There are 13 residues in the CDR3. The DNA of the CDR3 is TGTGCCAGCAGCCTAGGCTATAATTCACCCCTCCACTTT. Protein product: CASSLGYNSPLHF.

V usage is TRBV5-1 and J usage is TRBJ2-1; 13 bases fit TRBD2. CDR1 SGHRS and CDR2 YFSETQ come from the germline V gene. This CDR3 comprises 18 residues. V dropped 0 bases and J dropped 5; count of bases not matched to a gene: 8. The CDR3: CASSLEWTSGSFHNEQFF. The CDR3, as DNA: TGCGCCAGCAGCTTGGAATGGACTAGCGGGAGTTTCCACAATGAGCAGTTCTTC.

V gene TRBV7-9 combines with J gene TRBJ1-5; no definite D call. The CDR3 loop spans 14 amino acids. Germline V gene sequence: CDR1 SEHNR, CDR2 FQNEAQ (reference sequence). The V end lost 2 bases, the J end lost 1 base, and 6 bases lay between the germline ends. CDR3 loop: CASSLIGSNQPQHF. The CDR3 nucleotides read TGTGCCAGCAGCTTAATCGGAAGCAATCAGCCCCAGCATTTT.